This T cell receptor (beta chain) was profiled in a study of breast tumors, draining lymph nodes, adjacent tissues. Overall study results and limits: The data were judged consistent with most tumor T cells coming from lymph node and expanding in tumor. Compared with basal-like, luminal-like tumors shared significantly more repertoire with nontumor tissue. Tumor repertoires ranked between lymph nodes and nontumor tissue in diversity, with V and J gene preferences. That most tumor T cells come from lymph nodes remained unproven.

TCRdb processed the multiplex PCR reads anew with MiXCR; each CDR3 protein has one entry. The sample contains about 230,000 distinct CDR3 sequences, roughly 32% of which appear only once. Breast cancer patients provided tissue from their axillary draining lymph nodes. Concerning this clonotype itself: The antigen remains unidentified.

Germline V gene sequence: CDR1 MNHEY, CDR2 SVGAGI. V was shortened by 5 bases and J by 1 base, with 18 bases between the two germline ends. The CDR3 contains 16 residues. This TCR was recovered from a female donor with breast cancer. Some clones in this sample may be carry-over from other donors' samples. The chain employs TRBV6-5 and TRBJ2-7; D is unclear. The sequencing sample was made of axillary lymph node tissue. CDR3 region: CASSLGTLQASYEQYF. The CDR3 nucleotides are TGTGCCAGCAGTCTCGGTACTCTGCAGGCTTCCTACGAGCAGTACTTC.